These 10 T cell receptor beta chains share one sample of origin, sequenced in a study of prognosis after radiotherapy for stage I lung cancer. Genomic DNA served as the source from which two-round multiplex PCR generated TCR beta CDR3 amplicons. Primers specific to each TRBV and TRBJ gene were used in first-round PCR. TCRdb itself ran the multiplex PCR reads through MiXCR, one entry per CDR3 protein. This sample carries 50,000 or so distinct CDR3 sequences, about 35% of them seen once, and the ten largest clones take 8% to 9.5%. Sequencing was performed on PBMCs, taken before or after stereotactic body radiation therapy (not recorded which). Source of these receptors: a donor over 45 with non-small cell lung cancer.

This clonotype was detected ten times or more. The chain uses TRBV7-3 and TRBJ1-2, with 8 bases that match TRBD1. Germline loops: CDR1 SGHTA, CDR2 FQGTGA. The CDR3 extends over 15 amino acids. V lost 2 bases and J lost 5; bases outside the gene matches: 7. The CDR3 loop is CASSLDQGAFYGYTF. The DNA for the CDR3 is TGTGCCAGCAGCTTAGACCAGGGGGCGTTTTATGGCTACACCTTC. The full variable domain, rest sourced from reference TRBV7-3 and TRBJ1-2, is GAGVSQTPSNKVTEKGKYVELRCDPISGHTALYWYRQSLGQGPEFLIYFQGTGAADDSGLPNDRFFAVRPEGSVSTLKIQRTERGDSAVYLCASSLDQGAFYGYTFGSGTRLTVV.

About this clonotype itself: Mismatch with germline at one junction end may stem from a read error. The V gene is TRBV5-1, the J gene TRBJ2-3, with D uncertain. The CDR3 sequence is 15 residues long. CDR1 is SGHRS, CDR2 YFSETQ, per germline. CDR3 amino acids: CASSLDWRSTYTQYF. Here the CDR3 DNA reads TGCGCCAGCAGCTTGGACTGGAGAAGCACATATACGCAGTATTTT.

This clonotype turned up a few times. Just one base apart from a much larger clone, this may be a read error. The chain carries TRBV19 and TRBJ2-3; no clear D. V shed 8 bases and J shed 0 bases, with 12 bases lying between them. Germline CDR1 reads LNHDA; CDR2 reads SQIVND (reference sequence). The CDR3 extends over 14 amino acids. In nucleotides, the CDR3 is TGTGCCAGTGGTAACTATGGCAGCACAGATACGCAGTATTTT. Protein product: CASGNYGSTDTQYF. The full variable domain, in which reference TRBV19 and TRBJ2-3 provide the parts outside the CDR3, is DGGITQSPKYLFRKEGQNVTLSCEQNLNHDAMYWYRQDPGQGLRLIYYSQIVNDFQKGDIAEGYSVSREKKESFPLTVTSAQKNPTAFYLCASGNYGSTDTQYFGPGTRLTVL.

For this clonotype: A read error may be the cause here, since a much bigger clone is one base away. The V and J genes are TRBV6-1 and TRBJ2-5; no firm D call. CDR1 and CDR2 (germline): MNHNS, SASEGT. The CDR3 covers 12 residues. For the CDR3, the DNA is TGTGCCATCAGTGGGAACCTAGGGACCCAGTACTTC. This encodes CAISGNLGTQYF.

Concerning this clonotype: Since a far larger clone is one base different, this is likely a read error. J is TRBJ1-5 and V is TRBV6-4; 7 positions agree with TRBD1. J gave up 5 bases and V 3 bases, and 7 bases lay outside the gene matches. Germline CDR1 and CDR2: MRHNA and SNTAGT. This CDR3 has 15 amino acids. CDR3 in DNA: TGTGCCAGCAGTGAACAGAACGGGACAGATCAGCCCCAGCATTTT. Its protein product is CASSEQNGTDQPQHF.

A word on this clonotype: A single base separates this from a much larger clone, so it may be a read error. The genes are TRBV28 and TRBJ2-7, with 7 nucleotides matching TRBD2. The CDR3 has 17 residues. CDR1 and CDR2 from the germline V gene are MDHEN and SYDVKM. The V gene end was trimmed by 5 bases and the J gene end by 1 base; junction bases not matched to a gene: 14. Here the CDR3 DNA reads TGTGCCAGCAGTGGTTGGCGGAGACTAGCTTATTCCTACGAGCAGTACTTC. The encoded protein is CASSGWRRLAYSYEQYF.

Details on this clonotype: One end of the junction does not line up with germline, which may come from a read error. The V gene is TRBV27, the J gene TRBJ2-7; TRBD1 is a possible D gene (6 bases). The CDR3 has 16 amino acids. Germline CDR1 MNHEY, CDR2 SMNVEV (reference sequence). As DNA, the CDR3 is TGTGCCAGCAGACCCCGGTGGGACATGACTGTTTACGAGCAGTATTTC. It encodes CASRPRWDMTVYEQYF.

With regard to this clonotype: Sequence at one end of the junction differs from germline and may be a read error. The V gene is TRBV7-9, the J gene TRBJ2-3, with a tentative D call TRBD2 (5 bases). The CDR3 runs 15 residues. Germline V lookup: CDR1 SEHNR, CDR2 FQNEAQ (reference sequence). The CDR3 DNA reads TGTGCCAGCAGCTTCAGCTGGAGCGGAACAGATACTCAGTATTTT. Encoded protein: CASSFSWSGTDTQYF.

Many counts were recorded for this clonotype. The chain joins TRBV7-2 to TRBJ2-2; D might be TRBD2 (6 bases). The CDR3 loop spans 14 amino acids. The germline gives CDR1 SGHTA, CDR2 FQGNSA. V was clipped by 3 bases and J by 6 bases, with 11 bases between them. The CDR3 DNA reads as TGTGCCAGCAGCTTGAGAGGCGGGGCCGGGGAGCTGTTTTTT. Translated, it gives CASSLRGGAGELFF.

This clonotype has ten or more counts. The chain employs TRBV19 and TRBJ2-3; TRBD2 is a possible D gene (6 bases). The V gene's germline CDR1 is LNHDA and CDR2 SQIVND (reference sequence). Trimming pared 7 bases from V and 0 bases from J, leaving 14 bases between. The CDR3 has 15 amino acids. CDR3 protein: CASTDTGRSTDTQYF. CDR3 DNA sequence: TGTGCCAGTACCGATACGGGGAGGAGCACAGATACGCAGTATTTT.